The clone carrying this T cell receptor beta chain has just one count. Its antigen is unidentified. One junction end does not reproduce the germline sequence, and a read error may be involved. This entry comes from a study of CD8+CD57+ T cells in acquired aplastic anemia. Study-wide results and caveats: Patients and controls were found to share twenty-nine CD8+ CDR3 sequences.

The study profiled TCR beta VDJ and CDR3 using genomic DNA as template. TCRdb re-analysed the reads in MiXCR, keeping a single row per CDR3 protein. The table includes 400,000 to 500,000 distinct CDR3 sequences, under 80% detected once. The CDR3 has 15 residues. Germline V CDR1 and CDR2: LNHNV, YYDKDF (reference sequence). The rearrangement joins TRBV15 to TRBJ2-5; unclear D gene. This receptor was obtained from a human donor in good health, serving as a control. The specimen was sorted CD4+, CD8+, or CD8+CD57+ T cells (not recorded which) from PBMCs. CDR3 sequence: CATSRTAAAQETQFF. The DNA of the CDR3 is TGTGCCACCAGCAGAACCGCGGCAGCACAAGAGACCCAATTCTTC.